This is a list of T cell receptor beta chains from one sample in a study of blood T cell repertoires in COVID-19. Clones were read by immunoSEQ multiplex PCR, and TCRdb kept only the in-frame ones, dropping some. The top ten hold approximately 3% of the sample, which has 150,000 to 200,000 clones, around 78% seen once. The sequenced sample was peripheral blood. Receptors originate from an elderly woman with active or convalescent COVID-19. Both conserved end residues are part of each CDR3. The D gene is left open where the match is weak. A row's size may be missing; if present it is once, few, many or a size class.

cdr3_aa cdr3_nt v_call clone_size d_call j_call cdr3_length
CSVARIGGTDTQYF TGCAGCGTTGCTCGTATAGGGGGCACAGATACGCAGTATTTT TRBV29-1 NA NA TRBJ2-3 14
CASSLEEAGGSPLHF TGTGCCAGCAGCTTAGAGGAGGCGGGAGGGTCACCCCTCCACTTT TRBV11-2 NA NA TRBJ1-6 15
CASSLSGANLDYGYTF TGTGCCAGCAGCCTGAGCGGGGCTAATCTAGACTATGGCTACACCTTC TRBV11-1 NA NA TRBJ1-2 16
CASRVRGQGGQSPLHF TGTGCCAGCAGGGTACGAGGGCAGGGAGGGCAATCACCCCTCCACTTT TRBV28 few NA TRBJ1-6 16
CASSRTVVNEKLFF TGTGCCAGCAGCCGAACTGTGGTGAATGAAAAACTGTTTTTT TRBV6-6 NA NA TRBJ1-4 14
CASSLAGGIYEQYF TGTGCCAGCTCTCTAGCGGGGGGAATTTACGAGCAGTACTTC TRBV18 NA TRBD2 TRBJ2-7 14
CASSPVAGGLVTGELFF TGTGCCAGCAGCCCCGTAGCGGGGGGGCTGGTCACCGGGGAGCTGTTTTTT TRBV7-7 NA TRBD2 TRBJ2-2 17
CAWSQGQGMDYGYTF TGTGCCTGGAGTCAAGGACAGGGTATGGACTATGGCTACACCTTC TRBV30 NA TRBD1 TRBJ1-2 15
CASSLEAVSSYNEQFF TGCGCCAGCAGCTTGGAGGCGGTGAGCTCCTACAATGAGCAGTTCTTC TRBV5-1 NA NA TRBJ2-1 16
CASSGRGQGHTGELFF TGTGCCAGCAGTGGTAGAGGACAGGGTCACACCGGGGAGCTGTTTTTT TRBV27 NA TRBD1 TRBJ2-2 16
CASTDNRGFQETQYF TGTGCCAGCACCGACAACAGGGGGTTCCAAGAGACCCAGTACTTC TRBV25-1 NA TRBD1 TRBJ2-5 15
CASSLYSSNTGELFF TGCGCCAGCAGCCTCTACTCTTCGAACACCGGGGAGCTGTTTTTT TRBV5-1 few NA TRBJ2-2 15
CSVAGSGYEQYF TGCAGCGTTGCGGGCAGCGGCTACGAGCAGTACTTC TRBV29-1 NA NA TRBJ2-7 12
CASKQGRTNYGYTF TGTGCCAGCAAACAGGGCAGAACTAACTATGGCTACACCTTC TRBV21-1 NA NA TRBJ1-2 14
CASSPAAGSYNSPLHF TGTGCCAGCTCCCCCGCGGCCGGCTCCTATAATTCACCCCTCCACTTT TRBV18 NA NA TRBJ1-6 16
CASSLEQGGQSGYTF TGTGCCAGCAGCTTAGAGCAGGGAGGGCAGAGTGGCTACACCTTC TRBV7-2 NA NA TRBJ1-2 15
CASSQAGGDYGYTF TGCGCCAGCAGCCAGGCAGGGGGCGACTATGGCTACACCTTC TRBV4-1 NA TRBD1 TRBJ1-2 14
CASTPQGALDQPQHF TGTGCCAGCACCCCACAGGGGGCATTGGATCAGCCCCAGCATTTT TRBV6-5 NA TRBD1 TRBJ1-5 15
CASSQRQGEKLFF TGTGCCAGCAGCCAACGACAGGGCGAAAAACTGTTTTTT TRBV12-3/TRBV12-4 NA TRBD1 TRBJ1-4 13
CASSPGTTGTTDTQYF TGTGCCAGCAGCCCCGGGACGACAGGCACCACAGATACGCAGTATTTT TRBV9 NA NA TRBJ2-3 16
CASSASGGEQFF TGTGCCAGCAGCGCTAGCGGGGGGGAGCAGTTCTTC TRBV7-9 NA TRBD2 TRBJ2-1 12
CATSDSTGGAGTDTQYF TGTGCCACCAGTGACTCGACAGGGGGCGCAGGAACAGATACGCAGTATTTT TRBV24-1 NA TRBD1 TRBJ2-3 17
CASTPPGLANNEQFF TGTGCCAGCACCCCGCCGGGACTAGCGAACAATGAGCAGTTCTTC TRBV28 NA TRBD2 TRBJ2-1 15
CASSQFHSPNEKLFF TGCGCCAGCAGCCAGTTCCACAGCCCTAATGAAAAACTGTTTTTT TRBV4-1 NA NA TRBJ1-4 15
CASSQDLSLTGNEQYF TGTGCCAGCAGCCAAGATTTATCTTTAACAGGGAACGAGCAGTACTTC TRBV14 NA NA TRBJ2-7 16
CASRGRDFLTDTQYF TGTGCCAGCAGGGGGCGGGACTTTCTCACAGATACGCAGTATTTT TRBV3-1/TRBV3-2 NA NA TRBJ2-3 15
CASSVSGGATNNEQFF TGTGCCAGCAGCGTAAGCGGGGGGGCGACTAACAATGAGCAGTTCTTC TRBV9 NA TRBD2 TRBJ2-1 16
CASTLGGSGYEQYF TGCGCCAGCACCCTCGGGGGGTCGGGCTACGAGCAGTACTTC TRBV5-1 NA TRBD2 TRBJ2-7 14
CASSGTGDTNEKLFF TGCGCCAGCAGCGGTACAGGGGATACTAATGAAAAACTGTTTTTT TRBV5-1 NA TRBD1 TRBJ1-4 15
CASSQGHEETQYF TGTGCCAGCAGCCAGGGACACGAAGAGACCCAGTACTTC TRBV6-2/TRBV6-3 NA NA TRBJ2-5 13
CASSQGGLAWF TGTGCCAGCAGCCAAGGGGGACTAGCCTGGTTC TRBV3-1/TRBV3-2 NA TRBD2 TRBJ2-4 11
CARRTGEETQYF TGTGCCAGACGGACAGGGGAAGAGACCCAGTACTTC TRBV2 NA TRBD1 TRBJ2-5 12
CASSHSGQWSSYEQYF TGTGCCAGCAGCCACTCGGGACAGTGGAGCTCCTACGAGCAGTACTTC TRBV6-2/TRBV6-3 NA TRBD1 TRBJ2-7 16
CASSQAVQGGETQYF TGCGCCAGCAGCCAAGCAGTACAGGGAGGGGAGACCCAGTACTTC TRBV4-3 NA NA TRBJ2-5 15